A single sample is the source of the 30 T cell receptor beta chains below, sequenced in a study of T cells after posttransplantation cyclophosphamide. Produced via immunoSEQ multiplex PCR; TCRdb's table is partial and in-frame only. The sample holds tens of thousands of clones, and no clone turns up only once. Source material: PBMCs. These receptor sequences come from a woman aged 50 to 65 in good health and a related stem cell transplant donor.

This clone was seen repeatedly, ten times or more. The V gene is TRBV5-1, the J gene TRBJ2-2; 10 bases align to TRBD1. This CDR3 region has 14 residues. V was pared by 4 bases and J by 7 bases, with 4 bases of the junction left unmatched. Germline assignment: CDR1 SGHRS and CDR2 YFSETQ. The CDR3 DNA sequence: TGCGCCAGCAGCGACAGGGGGCGCGGCGGGGAGCTGTTTTTT. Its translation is CASSDRGRGGELFF.

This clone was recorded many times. The CDR3 sequence is CASSPSGMRSNEQYF. The CDR3, as DNA: TGTGCCAGCAGTCCCTCAGGGATGAGAAGCAACGAGCAGTACTTC. The V and J genes are TRBV27 and TRBJ2-7, with D tentatively TRBD1 (5 bases). Germline CDR1 and CDR2: MNHEY and SMNVEV (reference sequence). The CDR3 contains 15 residues. Trimming removed 5 bases at V and 5 bases at J, with 19 bases between.

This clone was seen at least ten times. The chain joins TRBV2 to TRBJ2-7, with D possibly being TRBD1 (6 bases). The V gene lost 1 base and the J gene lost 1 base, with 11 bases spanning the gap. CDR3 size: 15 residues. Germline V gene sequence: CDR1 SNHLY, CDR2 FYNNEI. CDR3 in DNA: TGTGCCAGCAGTGAAGAAGTACAGGGATCCTACGAGCAGTACTTC. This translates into CASSEEVQGSYEQYF. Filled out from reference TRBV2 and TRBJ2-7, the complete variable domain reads EPEVTQTPSHQVTQMGQEVILRCVPISNHLYFYWYRQILGQKVEFLVSFYNNEISEKSEIFDDQFSVERPDGSNFTLKIRSTKLEDSAMYFCASSEEVQGSYEQYFGPGTRLTVT.

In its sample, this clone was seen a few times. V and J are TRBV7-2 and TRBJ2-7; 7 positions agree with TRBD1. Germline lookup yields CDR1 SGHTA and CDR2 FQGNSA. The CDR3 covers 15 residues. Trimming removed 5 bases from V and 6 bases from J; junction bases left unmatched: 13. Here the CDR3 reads CASSPTQGVYGEQYF. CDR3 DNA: TGTGCCAGCAGCCCCACGCAGGGGGTCTACGGCGAGCAGTACTTC. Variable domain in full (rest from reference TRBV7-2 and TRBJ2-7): GAGVSQSPSNKVTEKGKDVELRCDPISGHTALYWYRQSLGQGLEFLIYFQGNSAPDKSGLPSDRFSAERTGGSVSTLTIQRTQQEDSAVYLCASSPTQGVYGEQYFGPGTRLTVT.

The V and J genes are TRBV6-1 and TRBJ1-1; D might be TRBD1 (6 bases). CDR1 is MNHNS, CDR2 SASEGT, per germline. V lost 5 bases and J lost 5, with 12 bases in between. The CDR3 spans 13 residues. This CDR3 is CASSQQGSTEAFF. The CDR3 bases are TGTGCCAGCAGTCAACAGGGAAGTACTGAAGCTTTCTTT.

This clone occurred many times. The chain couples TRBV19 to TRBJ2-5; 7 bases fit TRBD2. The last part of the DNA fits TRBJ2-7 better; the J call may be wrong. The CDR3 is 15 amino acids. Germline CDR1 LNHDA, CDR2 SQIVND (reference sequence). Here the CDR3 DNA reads TGTGCCAGTAGTGACAGCGGGGCAAGCTCCTACGAGCAGTACTTC. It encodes CASSDSGASSYEQYF.

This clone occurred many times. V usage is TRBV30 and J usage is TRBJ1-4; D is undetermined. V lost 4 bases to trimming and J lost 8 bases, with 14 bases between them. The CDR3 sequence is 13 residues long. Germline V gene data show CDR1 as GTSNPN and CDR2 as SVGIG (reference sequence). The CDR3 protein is CAWNREGREKLFF. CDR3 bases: TGTGCCTGGAATCGAGAAGGGAGGGAAAAACTGTTTTTT.

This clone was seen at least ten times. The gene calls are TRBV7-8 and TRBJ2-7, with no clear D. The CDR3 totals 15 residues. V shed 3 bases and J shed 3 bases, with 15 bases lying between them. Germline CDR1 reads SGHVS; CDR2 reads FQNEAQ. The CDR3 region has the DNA TGTGCCAGCAGCTTCCCTAGGCTGCAGCTCTACGAGCAGTACTTC. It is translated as CASSFPRLQLYEQYF.

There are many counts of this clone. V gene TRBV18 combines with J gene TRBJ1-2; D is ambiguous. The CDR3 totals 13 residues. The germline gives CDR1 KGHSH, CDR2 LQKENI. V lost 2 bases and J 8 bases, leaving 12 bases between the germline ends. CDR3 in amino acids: CASSPSIEVGYTF. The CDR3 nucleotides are TGTGCCAGCTCACCATCTATCGAAGTAGGCTACACCTTC.

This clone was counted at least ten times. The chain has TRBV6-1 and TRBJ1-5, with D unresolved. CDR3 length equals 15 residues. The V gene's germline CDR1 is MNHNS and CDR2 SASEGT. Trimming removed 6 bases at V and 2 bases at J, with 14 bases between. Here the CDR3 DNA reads TGTGCCAGCAGGACCGAGGGATCGGGCAATCAGCCCCAGCATTTT. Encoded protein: CASRTEGSGNQPQHF.

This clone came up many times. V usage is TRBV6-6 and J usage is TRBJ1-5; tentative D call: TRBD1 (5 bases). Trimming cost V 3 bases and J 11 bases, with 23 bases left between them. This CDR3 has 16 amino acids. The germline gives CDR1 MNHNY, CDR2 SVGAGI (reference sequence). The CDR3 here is CASSYPSGRAGEAQHF. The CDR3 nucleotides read TGTGCCAGCAGTTATCCATCGGGCAGGGCCGGCGAGGCCCAGCATTTT.

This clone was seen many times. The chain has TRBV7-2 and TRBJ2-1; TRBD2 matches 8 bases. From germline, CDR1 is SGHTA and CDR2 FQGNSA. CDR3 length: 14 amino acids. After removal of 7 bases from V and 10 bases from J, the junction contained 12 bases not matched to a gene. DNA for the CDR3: TGTGCCAGCAATCGGGGCGGGGGGACTATCGAGCAGTTCTTC. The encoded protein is CASNRGGGTIEQFF.

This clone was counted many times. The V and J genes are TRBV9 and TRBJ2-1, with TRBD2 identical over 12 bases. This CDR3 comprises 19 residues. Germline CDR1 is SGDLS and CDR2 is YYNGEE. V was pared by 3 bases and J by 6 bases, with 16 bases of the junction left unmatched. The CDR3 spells CASSDLYVELAGGRNEQFF. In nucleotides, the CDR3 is TGTGCCAGCAGCGACCTTTACGTCGAACTAGCGGGGGGCCGCAATGAGCAGTTCTTC.

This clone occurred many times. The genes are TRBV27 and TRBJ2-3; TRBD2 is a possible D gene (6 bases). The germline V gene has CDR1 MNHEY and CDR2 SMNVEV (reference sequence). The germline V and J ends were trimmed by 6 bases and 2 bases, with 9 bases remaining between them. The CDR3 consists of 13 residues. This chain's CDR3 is CASRRGFTDTQYF. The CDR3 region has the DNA TGTGCCAGCAGACGGGGGTTCACAGATACGCAGTATTTT.

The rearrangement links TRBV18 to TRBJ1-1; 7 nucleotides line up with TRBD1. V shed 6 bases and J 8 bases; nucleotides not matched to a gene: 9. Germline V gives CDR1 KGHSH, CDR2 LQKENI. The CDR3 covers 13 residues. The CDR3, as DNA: TGTGCCAGCTCTCCAGACAGGGTGAAAGAAGCTTTCTTT. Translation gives CASSPDRVKEAFF.

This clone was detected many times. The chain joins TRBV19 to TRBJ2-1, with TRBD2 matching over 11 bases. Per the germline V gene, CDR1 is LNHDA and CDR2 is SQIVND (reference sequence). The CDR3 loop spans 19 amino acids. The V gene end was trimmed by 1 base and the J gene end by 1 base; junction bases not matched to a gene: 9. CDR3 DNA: TGTGCCAGTAGTATAGGTCTTAGCGGGGGGGTTTTATCCTACAATGAGCAGTTCTTC. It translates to CASSIGLSGGVLSYNEQFF.

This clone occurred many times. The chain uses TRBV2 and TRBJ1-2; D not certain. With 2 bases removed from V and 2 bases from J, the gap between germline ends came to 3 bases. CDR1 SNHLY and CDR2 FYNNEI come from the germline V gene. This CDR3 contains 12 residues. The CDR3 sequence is CASSEQNYGYTF. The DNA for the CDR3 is TGTGCCAGCAGTGAACAGAACTATGGCTACACCTTC.

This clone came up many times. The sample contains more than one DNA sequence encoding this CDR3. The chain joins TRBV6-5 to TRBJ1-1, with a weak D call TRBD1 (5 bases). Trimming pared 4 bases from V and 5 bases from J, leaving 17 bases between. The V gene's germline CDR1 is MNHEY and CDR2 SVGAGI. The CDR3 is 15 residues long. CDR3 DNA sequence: TGTGCCAGCAGTTCCCGGGGGGGACGTACAACTGAAGCTTTCTTT. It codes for CASSSRGGRTTEAFF.

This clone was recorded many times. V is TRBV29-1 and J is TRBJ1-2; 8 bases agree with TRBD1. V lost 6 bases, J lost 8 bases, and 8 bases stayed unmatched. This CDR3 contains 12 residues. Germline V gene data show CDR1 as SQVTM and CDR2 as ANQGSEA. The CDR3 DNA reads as TGCAGCGTGATTACAGGGGGTGGCGGCTACACCTTC. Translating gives CSVITGGGGYTF.

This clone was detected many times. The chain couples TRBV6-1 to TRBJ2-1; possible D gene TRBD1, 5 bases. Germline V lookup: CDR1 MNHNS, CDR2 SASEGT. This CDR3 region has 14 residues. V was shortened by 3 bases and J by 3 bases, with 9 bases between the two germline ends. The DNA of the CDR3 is TGTGCCAGCAGTGACGGACAAGACTACAATGAGCAGTTCTTC. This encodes CASSDGQDYNEQFF.

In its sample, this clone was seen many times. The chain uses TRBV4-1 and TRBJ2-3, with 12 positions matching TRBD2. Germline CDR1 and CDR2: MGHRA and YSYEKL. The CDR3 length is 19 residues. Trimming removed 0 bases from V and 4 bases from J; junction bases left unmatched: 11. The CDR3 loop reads CASSQDWASGGAHADTQYF. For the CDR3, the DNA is TGCGCCAGCAGCCAAGATTGGGCTAGCGGGGGGGCCCACGCAGATACGCAGTATTTT.

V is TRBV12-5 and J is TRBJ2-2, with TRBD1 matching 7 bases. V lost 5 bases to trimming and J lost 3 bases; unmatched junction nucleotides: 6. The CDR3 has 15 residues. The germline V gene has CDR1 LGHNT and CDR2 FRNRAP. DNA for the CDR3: TGTGCTAGTGGTCCGGACAGGACCTACACCGGGGAGCTGTTTTTT. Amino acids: CASGPDRTYTGELFF.

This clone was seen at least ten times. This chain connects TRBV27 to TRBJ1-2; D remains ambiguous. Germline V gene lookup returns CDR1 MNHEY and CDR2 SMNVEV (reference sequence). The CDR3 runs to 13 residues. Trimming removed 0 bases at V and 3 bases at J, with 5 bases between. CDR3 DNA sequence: TGTGCCAGCAGTTTATCGGCGGACTATGGCTACACCTTC. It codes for CASSLSADYGYTF.

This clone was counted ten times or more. CDR3 bases: TGCGCCAGCTTTTCTCTGACTAGCGGGGACAATGAGCAGTTCTTC. Residues: CASFSLTSGDNEQFF. This chain links TRBV5-1 with TRBJ2-1, with 11 positions matching TRBD2. V shed 7 bases and J 5 bases; nucleotides not matched to a gene: 8. Germline CDR1 SGHRS, CDR2 YFSETQ. CDR3 length: 15 amino acids.

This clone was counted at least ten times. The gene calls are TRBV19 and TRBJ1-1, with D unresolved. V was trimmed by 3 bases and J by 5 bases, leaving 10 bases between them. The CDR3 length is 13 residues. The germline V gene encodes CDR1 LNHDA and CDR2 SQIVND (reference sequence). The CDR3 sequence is CASSILSRTEAFF. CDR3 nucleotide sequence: TGTGCCAGTAGTATTCTGAGCAGGACTGAAGCTTTCTTT.

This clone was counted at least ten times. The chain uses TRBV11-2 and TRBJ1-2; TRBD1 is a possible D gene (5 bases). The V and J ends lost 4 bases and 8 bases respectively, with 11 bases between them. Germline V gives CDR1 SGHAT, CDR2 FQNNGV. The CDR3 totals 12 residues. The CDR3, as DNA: TGTGCCAGCAGCTCCAGGGAAGGGGGCTACACCTTC. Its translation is CASSSREGGYTF. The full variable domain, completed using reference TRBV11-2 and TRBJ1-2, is EAGVAQSPRYKIIEKRQSVAFWCNPISGHATLYWYQQILGQGPKLLIQFQNNGVVDDSQLPKDRFSAERLKGVDSTLKIQPAKLEDSAVYLCASSSREGGYTFGSGTRLTVV.

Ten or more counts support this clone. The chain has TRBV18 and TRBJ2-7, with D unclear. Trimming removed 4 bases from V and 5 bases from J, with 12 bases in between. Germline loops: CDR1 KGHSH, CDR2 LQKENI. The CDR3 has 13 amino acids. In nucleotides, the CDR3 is TGTGCCAGCTCACGAGGTATATCCGACGAGCAGTACTTC. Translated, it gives CASSRGISDEQYF.

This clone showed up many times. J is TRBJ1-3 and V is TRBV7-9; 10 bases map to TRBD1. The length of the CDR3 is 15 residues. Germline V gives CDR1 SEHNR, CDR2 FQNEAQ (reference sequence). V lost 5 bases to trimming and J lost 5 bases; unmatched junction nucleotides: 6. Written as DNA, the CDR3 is TGTGCCAGCAGCCTGGGACAGGGGAAGAGAAACACCATATATTTT. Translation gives CASSLGQGKRNTIYF.

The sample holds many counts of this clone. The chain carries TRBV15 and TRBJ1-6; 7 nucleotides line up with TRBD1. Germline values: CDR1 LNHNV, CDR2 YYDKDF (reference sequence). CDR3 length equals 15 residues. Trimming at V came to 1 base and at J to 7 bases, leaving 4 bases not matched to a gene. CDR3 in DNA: TGTGCCACCAGCAGAGTAGCAGGGGGAAATTCACCCCTCCACTTT. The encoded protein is CATSRVAGGNSPLHF.

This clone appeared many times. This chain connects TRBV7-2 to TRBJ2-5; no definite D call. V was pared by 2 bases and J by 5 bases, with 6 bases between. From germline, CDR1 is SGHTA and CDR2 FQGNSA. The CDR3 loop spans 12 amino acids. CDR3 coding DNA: TGTGCCAGCAGCTTATTACGGGAGACCCAGTACTTC. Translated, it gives CASSLLRETQYF.